This T cell receptor (beta chain) appears in the sequencing data of a study of shared clonotypes between healthy human individuals. The CDR3 is 13 amino acids. The V gene's germline CDR1 is MNHEY and CDR2 SMNVEV (reference sequence). With 1 base removed from V and 1 base from J, the gap between germline ends came to 5 bases. Measured with immunoSEQ multiplex PCR; TCRdb has only the in-frame clones, and not every one. The sample contains about 1.1 million clones, approximately 80% of which appear only once. Sequencing was done on a sample of memory CD4+ T cells from PBMCs. Subset described: CD45RA-negative fraction. The gene calls are TRBV27 and TRBJ2-7; the D is unclear. This receptor was identified in a man between 18 and 35 years old in good health. Some clones in this sample may be carry-over from other donors' samples. CDR3 amino acids: CASSLWGSYEQYF. The CDR3 DNA sequence: TGTGCCAGCAGTTTATGGGGTTCCTACGAGCAGTACTTC.